Presented here are 7 T cell receptor beta chains from one specimen sequenced in a study of early T cells in non-severe SARS-CoV-2 infection. MiXCR was run by TCRdb on the 5' RACE reads, yielding one entry per CDR3 protein. There are over 85,000 distinct CDR3 sequences in the sample; under 15% occur only once, and roughly 6.3% lies in the top ten. The sequenced sample was whole blood. The origin of the receptors is an adult who was a healthcare worker with PCR-confirmed SARS-CoV-2 infection or an uninfected control (not recorded which).

This chain uses TRBV11-2 with TRBJ2-5, with TRBD1 matching over 11 bases. Germline V CDR1 and CDR2: SGHAT, FQNNGV. The trim removed 4 bases at V and 3 bases at J, leaving 7 bases unmatched. The CDR3 is made up of 16 amino acids. CDR3 amino acids: CASSSWDRGAEETQYF. For the CDR3, the DNA is TGTGCCAGCAGCTCCTGGGACAGGGGGGCAGAAGAGACCCAGTACTTC.

In this sample, this clonotype turned up a few times. The rearrangement uses TRBV2 and TRBJ2-7; TRBD1 might be the D (6 bases). The V end was cut by 6 bases, the J end by 3 bases, with 12 bases between. Germline loops: CDR1 SNHLY, CDR2 FYNNEI. There are 13 residues in the CDR3. CDR3 sequence (DNA): TGTGCCAGCAGCGGACAGCTCGTCTACGAGCAGTACTTC. The encoded protein is CASSGQLVYEQYF.

The rearrangement uses TRBV4-2 and TRBJ2-5; D might be TRBD2 (5 bases). V was cut by 4 bases and J by 4 bases, with 19 bases left in between. CDR1 and CDR2 (germline): LGHNA, YNFKEQ. The CDR3 is 16 amino acids. CDR3 amino acids: CASSPKASGDIETQYF. DNA for the CDR3: TGTGCCAGCAGCCCAAAGGCGAGCGGAGATATAGAGACCCAGTACTTC.

This clonotype showed up many times. This chain links TRBV27 with TRBJ2-1; 12 nucleotides match TRBD2. The CDR3 runs 16 residues. The V gene's germline CDR1 is MNHEY and CDR2 SMNVEV (reference sequence). V shed 0 bases, J shed 10 bases, and the junction held 7 bases outside the gene matches. As DNA, the CDR3 is TGTGCCAGCAGTTTATCGAGAGGTCTAGCGGGGGGGGAGCAGTTCTTC. Translation gives CASSLSRGLAGGEQFF.

This clonotype was detected only a few times. The gene calls are TRBV11-2 and TRBJ2-7; D is undetermined. The CDR3 totals 18 residues. Germline-derived CDR1 and CDR2 are SGHAT and FQNNGV. The ends were cut back, 0 bases at V and 0 bases at J, with 18 bases in the middle. CDR3 amino acids: CASSLDQIGFPRSYEQYF. The CDR3 region has the DNA TGTGCCAGCAGCTTAGATCAAATTGGCTTTCCCCGCTCCTACGAGCAGTACTTC.

This clonotype has a count of ten or more. V gene TRBV9 combines with J gene TRBJ2-1; 14 bases match TRBD2. Trimming at V came to 2 bases and at J to 5 bases, leaving 6 bases not matched to a gene. The germline gives CDR1 SGDLS, CDR2 YYNGEE. This CDR3 comprises 17 residues. The CDR3 sequence: CASSVGLAGDPHNEQFF. Written as DNA, the CDR3 is TGTGCCAGCAGCGTGGGACTAGCGGGAGATCCGCACAATGAGCAGTTCTTC.

The V call is TRBV20-1, the J call TRBJ2-5; 12 bases match TRBD1. Germline lookup yields CDR1 DFQATT and CDR2 SNEGSKA (reference sequence). The CDR3 loop spans 13 amino acids. V lost 6 bases to trimming and J lost 5 bases; unmatched junction nucleotides: 4. The CDR3 is CSATGTGGETQYF. DNA of the CDR3: TGCAGTGCCACCGGGACAGGGGGCGAGACCCAGTACTTC.